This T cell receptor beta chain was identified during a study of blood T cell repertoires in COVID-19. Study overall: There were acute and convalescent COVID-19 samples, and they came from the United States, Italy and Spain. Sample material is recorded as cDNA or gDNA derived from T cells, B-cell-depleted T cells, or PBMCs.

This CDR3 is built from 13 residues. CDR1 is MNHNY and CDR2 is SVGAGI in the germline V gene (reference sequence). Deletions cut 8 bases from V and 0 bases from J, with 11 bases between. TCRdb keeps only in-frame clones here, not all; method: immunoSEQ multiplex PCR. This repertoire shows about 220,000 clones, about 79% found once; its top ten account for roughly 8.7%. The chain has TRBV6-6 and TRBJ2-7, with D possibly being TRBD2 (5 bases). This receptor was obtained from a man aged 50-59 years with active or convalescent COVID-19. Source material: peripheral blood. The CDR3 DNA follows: TGTGCCAGCCTCAGCGGCCTCTCCTACGAGCAGTACTTC. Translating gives CASLSGLSYEQYF.